Sequencing of this TCR beta chain was carried out in a study of T cells in Graves' hyperthyroidism and ophthalmopathy. Amplification targeted TCR beta CDR3 regions from RNA transcripts. First-round RT-PCR with HTBI primers amplified the TCR CDR3 region. One entry per CDR3 protein results from TCRdb running MiXCR on the multiplex PCR reads. The sample contains a few hundred thousand distinct CDR3 sequences, 46% of which appear only once. V was shortened by 4 bases and J by 8 bases, with 12 bases between the two germline ends. CDR3 length: 12 residues. Germline lookup yields CDR1 SGDLS and CDR2 YYNGEE. The clonotype was recovered from a woman between 18 and 29 years old with Graves' hyperthyroidism. Material: peripheral blood or thyroid tissue (not recorded which). The rearrangement joins TRBV9 to TRBJ1-2; D remains ambiguous. The CDR3 DNA reads TGTGCCAGCAGCCCACAGCGTTCCGGCTACACCTTC. Amino acid sequence: CASSPQRSGYTF.